These T cell receptor beta chains were read from a single sample in a study of shared clonotypes between healthy human individuals. Only in-frame clones appear in the TCRdb table, and some are missing; sequencing was by immunoSEQ multiplex PCR. The data contain roughly 1,000,000 clones, around 78% of them singletons. The material sequenced was memory CD4+ T cells from PBMCs. The receptors originated from a man between 18 and 35 years old in good health. Some clones in this sample may be carry-over from other donors' samples. The CDR3 runs from the conserved cysteine through the conserved F or W. The D gene is left open where the match is weak. Clone size, where shown, is once, few, many, or a class for clones that have expanded.

DNA | CDR3 | size | D | J | length | V
TGTGCCAGCAGTTGGACGGACTATGGCTACACCTTC | CASSWTDYGYTF | once | - | TRBJ1-2 | 12 | TRBV28
TGTGCCAGCAGCCTGGTGTTGGCCTACAATGAGCAGTTCTTC | CASSLVLAYNEQFF | - | - | TRBJ2-1 | 14 | TRBV7-9
TGTGCCAGCAGCGTAGCTCTAAACACTGAAGCTTTCTTT | CASSVALNTEAFF | - | - | TRBJ1-1 | 13 | TRBV9
TGTGCCAGCAGCCCTAAGTGGGGGGGAAGTAAGAACACTGAAGCTTTCTTT | CASSPKWGGSKNTEAFF | - | - | TRBJ1-1 | 17 | TRBV14
TGTGCCAGCAGCGTATCCAGCGGAGGGGACAATGAGCAGTTCTTC | CASSVSSGGDNEQFF | few | - | TRBJ2-1 | 15 | TRBV9
TGTGCCAGCAGGGGACTGAACACTGAAGCTTTCTTC | CASRGLNTEAFF | once | - | TRBJ1-1 | 12 | TRBV25-1
TGTGCCAGCAGCTTAGATACAGGGGGGCAAGAAAAACTGTTTTTT | CASSLDTGGQEKLFF | - | TRBD1 | TRBJ1-4 | 15 | TRBV7-9
TGTGCCATCAGTGAGTCCGGGACAGGGGGCGCCTCAGGCTACACCTTC | CAISESGTGGASGYTF | - | TRBD1 | TRBJ1-2 | 16 | TRBV10-3
TGTGCCAGCAGCTTAGCGGGATTAGGGAGGCCCGGGCGTGGCTACACCTTC | CASSLAGLGRPGRGYTF | - | - | TRBJ1-2 | 17 | TRBV7-9
TGTGCTAGTGGTTTGCTCCAGGGGGGAGTAAGCGGTGAGCAGTTCTTC | CASGLLQGGVSGEQFF | many | - | TRBJ2-1 | 16 | TRBV12-5